This TCR beta chain was found in a study of cytomegalovirus exposure and HLA in healthy donors. PCR primers comprised 60 Vbeta and 13 Jbeta primers. The data were produced by immunoSEQ multiplex PCR, yet TCRdb's version contains in-frame clones alone and is incomplete. This sample has a few hundred thousand clones; around two thirds occur once, and the top ten carry 2% to 2.5%. Study-wide results and limits: HLA restriction was apparent for most CMV-associated TCR beta chains in a later analysis. Indistinguishability led to the exclusion of some V segments, TRBV6-2 and TRBV6-3 included. Equally common other TCR beta chains were less clonally expanded than HLA-associated ones, a later analysis found. The authors listed 164 TCR beta chains as cytomegalovirus-associated.

J gave up 0 bases and V 6 bases, and 11 bases lay outside the gene matches. This CDR3 is 18 amino acids long. In germline, CDR1 is SGHTA, CDR2 FQGNSA. Turning to this clone: The target antigen is unknown.

V is TRBV7-2 and J is TRBJ1-5; TRBD1 matches at 10 bases. Specimen: PBMCs. This TCR was recovered from a female donor in good health and CMV-seronegative. The CDR3 coding sequence is TGTGCCAGCAGGGCCGGGACAGGGGCCCAGTATAGCAATCAGCCCCAGCATTTT. Its translation is CASRAGTGAQYSNQPQHF.